The 3 T cell receptor beta chains reported below all come from one sample, sequenced in a study of blood T cells in healthy people across ages. Primers used in a second PCR of about 7 to 12 cycles were a sample-barcoded 5' primer and a J-beta primer mix. MiXCR, run by TCRdb on the 5' RACE reads, gives a single entry per CDR3 protein. The top ten clones hold over 20% of a sample with about a million distinct CDR3 sequences, approximately 50% of them seen once. Sequencing was done on a sample of blood. The receptor source for this set is an older woman in good health.

This clonotype occurred a few times. This chain joins TRBV6-5 and TRBJ1-5; maybe TRBD1 (5 bases). The CDR3 runs to 13 residues. Germline assignment: CDR1 MNHEY and CDR2 SVGAGI. Trimming stripped 8 bases from V and 9 bases from J, with 17 bases between. The chain's CDR3 is CASSAREGWPQHF. The CDR3 bases are TGTGCCAGCTCCGCCCGTGAGGGGTGGCCCCAGCATTTT.

This chain uses TRBV30 with TRBJ1-1, with 7 positions matching TRBD1. CDR1 and CDR2 from the germline V gene are GTSNPN and SVGIG (reference sequence). The CDR3 has 15 residues. J lost 3 bases, V lost 2 bases, and 9 bases had no gene match. The CDR3 sequence: CAWSRTGDWDTEAFF. In nucleotides, the CDR3 is TGTGCCTGGAGTCGTACAGGGGATTGGGACACTGAAGCTTTCTTT.

The sample holds a few counts of this clonotype. The chain is built from TRBV28 and TRBJ2-4; the match to TRBD1 covers 8 bases. The J call may be incorrect, as the DNA end agrees better with TRBJ2-7. The germline V gene encodes CDR1 MDHEN and CDR2 SYDVKM. This CDR3 is 14 amino acids long. CDR3 nucleotide sequence: TGTGCCAGCAGGGATTCCGGGACAGGCTACGAGCAGTACTTC. Amino acids: CASRDSGTGYEQYF.